Following are 19 T cell receptor beta chains from one sample sequenced in a study of early T cells in non-severe SARS-CoV-2 infection. TCRdb ran MiXCR on the 5' RACE reads and lists one entry per CDR3 protein. The table shows 25,000 to 30,000 distinct CDR3 sequences, with 5% to 6.5% occurring only once. Sequencing was performed on whole blood. Receptors were obtained from an adult who was a healthcare worker with PCR-confirmed SARS-CoV-2 infection or an uninfected control (not recorded which).

This clonotype has just a few counts. The V gene is TRBV20-1, the J gene TRBJ2-7; D not certain. Per the germline V gene, CDR1 is DFQATT and CDR2 is SNEGSKA (reference sequence). The CDR3 length is 14 residues. V shed 1 base and J shed 7 bases, with 17 bases lying between them. The CDR3 loop is CSARVSNNAREQYF. The CDR3 nucleotides read TGCAGTGCTAGAGTCAGTAATAACGCTCGGGAGCAGTACTTC.

This chain connects TRBV28 to TRBJ2-7; 10 bases map to TRBD2. The CDR3 totals 17 residues. CDR1 is MDHEN and CDR2 is SYDVKM in the germline V gene. Trimming cost V 1 base and J 6 bases; bases outside gene matches: 12. CDR3 bases: TGTGCCAGCAGTTTATTACTAGCGGGATTCCGCCCTGGCGAGCAGTACTTC. This codes for CASSLLLAGFRPGEQYF.

The V and J genes are TRBV29-1 and TRBJ2-1; D is perhaps TRBD2 (6 bases). The length of the CDR3 is 13 residues. CDR1 and CDR2 (germline): SQVTM, ANQGSEA. The ends were cut back, 7 bases at V and 1 base at J, with 11 bases in the middle. The CDR3 spells CSGGEESYNEQFF. The DNA for the CDR3 is TGCAGCGGGGGGGAGGAGTCCTACAATGAGCAGTTCTTC.

This clonotype has ten or more counts. In DNA, the CDR3 is TGTGCCAGCTCACGGCGACAAGGGAATGAGCAGTTCTTC. It encodes CASSRRQGNEQFF. This chain uses TRBV18 with TRBJ2-1; D uncertain. Germline V gene lookup returns CDR1 KGHSH and CDR2 LQKENI. The CDR3 is 13 residues long. Trimming cost V 4 bases and J 7 bases, with 11 bases left between them.

This clonotype is labeled medium-sized (0.01 to 0.1%). V is TRBV12-3 or TRBV12-4 and J is TRBJ2-7; D is possibly TRBD2 (5 bases). The CDR3 covers 12 residues. V dropped 5 bases and J dropped 6 bases, with 11 bases sitting between them. In DNA, the CDR3 is TGTGCCAGCAGTCGACGGGATCTCGAGCAGTACTTC. Its protein is CASSRRDLEQYF.

This clonotype was counted many times. The chain employs TRBV29-1 and TRBJ2-3; 11 bases are a match to TRBD2. Germline V lookup: CDR1 SQVTM, CDR2 ANQGSEA. With 6 bases clipped from V and 2 bases from J, the junction kept 4 bases outside the gene matches. The CDR3 is 14 amino acids. The CDR3 sequence is CSVGTSGTTDTQYF. The CDR3 DNA is TGCAGCGTCGGGACTAGCGGAACCACAGATACGCAGTATTTT.

This clonotype has at least ten counts. The chain joins TRBV7-2 to TRBJ2-7; 7 nucleotides agree with TRBD2. Germline trimming cut 5 bases from V and 2 bases from J; bases unmatched to any gene: 9. CDR3 length: 15 residues. CDR1 is SGHTA, CDR2 FQGNSA, per germline. The CDR3 DNA reads TGTGCCAGCAGCCTCATCCCTAGCGGTCCCTACGAGCAGTACTTC. Residues: CASSLIPSGPYEQYF.

This clonotype was detected many times. The genes are TRBV9 and TRBJ1-1; TRBD1 agrees at 12 bases. The CDR3 runs 14 residues. Germline-derived CDR1 and CDR2 are SGDLS and YYNGEE. V gave up 3 bases and J gave up 11 bases; unmatched junction bases: 8. CDR3 sequence reads: CASSAGDRGREAFF. CDR3 nucleotides: TGTGCCAGCAGCGCGGGGGACAGGGGGCGCGAGGCTTTCTTT.

The chain joins TRBV3-1 to TRBJ2-5, with D possibly TRBD2 on 5 matching bases. The CDR3 totals 15 residues. CDR1 and CDR2 (germline): LGHDT, YNNKEL (reference sequence). The V gene lost 1 base and the J gene lost 2 bases, with 11 bases spanning the gap. The CDR3 is CASSQVGEGQETQYF. The CDR3 nucleotides read TGTGCCAGCAGCCAAGTCGGAGAGGGACAAGAGACCCAGTACTTC.

At least ten counts were recorded for this clonotype. V gene TRBV29-1 combines with J gene TRBJ2-1, with D possibly being TRBD2 (5 bases). From germline, CDR1 is SQVTM and CDR2 ANQGSEA. The CDR3 sequence is 17 residues long. V was trimmed by 2 bases and J by 5 bases, leaving 22 bases between them. CDR3 in DNA: TGCAGCGTTGAAAAAGCCAGGCACAGCGGCAAGCACAATGAGCAGTTCTTC. This gives the protein CSVEKARHSGKHNEQFF.

V gene TRBV4-3 combines with J gene TRBJ2-7, with TRBD1 matching 9 bases. Germline CDR1 and CDR2: LGHNA and YSLEER. V dropped 4 bases and J dropped 6; count of bases not matched to a gene: 13. The CDR3 has 16 residues. DNA for the CDR3: TGCGCCAGCAGCCGCGGCCTGTCAGGACAGGGGCGCGAGCAGTACTTC. This sequence encodes CASSRGLSGQGREQYF.

This clonotype was seen at least ten times. The chain recombines TRBV5-1 with TRBJ1-1; D is unresolved. The germline V gene encodes CDR1 SGHRS and CDR2 YFSETQ. V was cut by 0 bases and J by 1 base, with 7 bases left in between. The CDR3 is 14 residues long. The CDR3 protein is CASSLGPTNTEAFF. The CDR3 DNA is TGCGCCAGCAGCTTGGGACCTACGAACACTGAAGCTTTCTTT.

There are many counts of this clonotype. CDR3 nucleotide sequence: TGCAGTGCTACTTTTTATGACCCCTTAAGGGGCTACACCTTC. Encoded protein: CSATFYDPLRGYTF. The genes are TRBV20-1 and TRBJ1-2; D unresolved. V dropped 4 bases and J dropped 8 bases, with 20 bases sitting between them. CDR3 length: 14 amino acids. In germline, CDR1 is DFQATT, CDR2 SNEGSKA (reference sequence).

This clonotype was seen only a few times. V and J are TRBV28 and TRBJ2-1; 13 nucleotides line up with TRBD2. CDR3 length: 16 amino acids. Per germline, CDR1 MDHEN and CDR2 SYDVKM. Trimming cost V 4 bases and J 6 bases; bases outside gene matches: 6. In nucleotides, the CDR3 is TGTGCCAGCAGTTCCCCGGGACTAGCGGGACGCAATGAGCAGTTCTTC. It encodes CASSSPGLAGRNEQFF.

This clonotype was observed at least ten times. The chain is built from TRBV28 and TRBJ2-7, with 9 bases that match TRBD2. The CDR3 covers 15 residues. V lost 3 bases, J lost 2 bases, and 5 bases stayed unmatched. Germline values: CDR1 MDHEN, CDR2 SYDVKM. CDR3 loop: CASSFPLAGTYEQYF. The CDR3 bases are TGTGCCAGCAGTTTTCCTCTAGCGGGAACCTACGAGCAGTACTTC.

This clonotype came up many times. The rearrangement uses TRBV19 and TRBJ2-6; 10 nucleotides match TRBD1. CDR3 size: 18 residues. CDR1 LNHDA and CDR2 SQIVND come from the germline V gene (reference sequence). V gave up 11 bases and J gave up 4 bases; unmatched junction bases: 17. CDR3 DNA: TGTGCCTCAGGTGGACAGGGGGTAAAATTGTCGGGGGCCAACGTCCTGACTTTC. Translated, it gives CASGGQGVKLSGANVLTF.

This clonotype was found many times. The V and J genes are TRBV20-1 and TRBJ1-2, with D possibly TRBD1 on 5 matching bases. The CDR3 sequence is 14 residues long. Germline CDR1 reads DFQATT; CDR2 reads SNEGSKA (reference sequence). Trimming took 1 base from V and 4 from J, leaving 13 bases between them. CDR3 in amino acids: CSARATVYFYGYTF. CDR3 bases: TGCAGTGCTAGAGCGACAGTTTACTTCTATGGCTACACCTTC.

This clonotype was recorded at least ten times. The chain links TRBV7-9 to TRBJ2-7, with 7 bases lining up with TRBD2. The CDR3 is 16 amino acids. Germline values: CDR1 SEHNR, CDR2 FQNEAQ (reference sequence). V lost 1 base, J lost 0 bases, and 6 bases stayed unmatched. The CDR3 here is CASSLDGGRSSYEQYF. DNA of the CDR3: TGTGCCAGCAGCTTAGATGGCGGGAGAAGCTCCTACGAGCAGTACTTC.

In its sample, this clonotype was seen many times. The V call is TRBV20-1, the J call TRBJ1-2; D is possibly TRBD1 (5 bases). The CDR3 length is 15 residues. Trimming took off 0 bases at V and 5 bases at J, with 16 bases between the two ends. Germline lookup yields CDR1 DFQATT and CDR2 SNEGSKA (reference sequence). CDR3 bases: TGCAGTGCTAGAGATCCGGGGACGGCCCTTTATGGCTACACCTTC. Its translation: CSARDPGTALYGYTF.